This T cell receptor (beta chain) was identified in a study of cytomegalovirus exposure and HLA in healthy donors. About the study: An early release of data contained around 80 million unique TCRs, which came from HLA-typed donors. Points from the study as a whole: Later genetic work tied a missense DCLRE1C variant to beta-chain V and J trimming. A few chains tied to CMV proved CMV antigen-specific in vitro.

Primers included in the PCR were 60 Vbeta and 13 Jbeta primers. Clones were read by immunoSEQ multiplex PCR, and TCRdb kept only the in-frame ones, dropping some. The sample shows around 58,000 clones, over 55% of them seen only once. This clone has a single count. Its antigen is not identified. The CDR3 covers 15 residues. Trimming took off 4 bases at V and 0 bases at J, with 13 bases between the two ends. The germline V gene has CDR1 SGHDT and CDR2 YYEEEE. The receptor's source is a man aged 40-50 years in good health and CMV-seropositive. Sequencing was carried out using PBMCs. V usage is TRBV5-6 and J usage is TRBJ1-1, with D perhaps matching TRBD1 (5 bases). The CDR3 nucleotides read TGTGCCAGCAGCCTGGGACTGGCCATGAACACTGAAGCTTTCTTT. It is translated as CASSLGLAMNTEAFF. Drawing the rest from reference TRBV5-6 and TRBJ1-1, the complete variable domain is DAGVTQSPTHLIKTRGQQVTLRCSPKSGHDTVSWYQQALGQGPQFIFQYYEEEERQRGNFPDRFSGHQFPNYSSELNVNALLLGDSALYLCASSLGLAMNTEAFFGQGTRLTVV.